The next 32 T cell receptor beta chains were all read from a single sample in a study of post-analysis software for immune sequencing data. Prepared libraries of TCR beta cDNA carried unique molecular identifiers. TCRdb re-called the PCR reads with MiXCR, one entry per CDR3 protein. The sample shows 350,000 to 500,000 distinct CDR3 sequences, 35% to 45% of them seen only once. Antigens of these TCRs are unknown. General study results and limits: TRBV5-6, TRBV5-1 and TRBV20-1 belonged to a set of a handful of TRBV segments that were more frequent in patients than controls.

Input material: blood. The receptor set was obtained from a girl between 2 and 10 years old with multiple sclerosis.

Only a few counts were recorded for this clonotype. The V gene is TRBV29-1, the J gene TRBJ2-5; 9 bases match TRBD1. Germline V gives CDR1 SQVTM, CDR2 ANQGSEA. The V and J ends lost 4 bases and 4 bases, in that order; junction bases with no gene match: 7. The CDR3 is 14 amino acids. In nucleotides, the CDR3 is TGCAGCGTTGTGGACAGGGGATCCGGAGAGACCCAGTACTTC. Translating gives CSVVDRGSGETQYF.

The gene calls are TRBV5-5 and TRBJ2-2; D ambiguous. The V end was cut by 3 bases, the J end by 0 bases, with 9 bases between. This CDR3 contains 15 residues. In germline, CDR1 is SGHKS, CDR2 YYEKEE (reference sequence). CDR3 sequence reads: CASSWRPANTGELFF. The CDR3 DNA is TGTGCCAGCAGCTGGAGACCGGCGAACACCGGGGAGCTGTTTTTT.

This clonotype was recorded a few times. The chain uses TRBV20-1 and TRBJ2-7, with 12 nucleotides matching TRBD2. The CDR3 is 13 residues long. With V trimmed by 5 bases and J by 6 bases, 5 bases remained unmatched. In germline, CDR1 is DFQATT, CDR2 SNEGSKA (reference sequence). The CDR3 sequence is CSAPTSGRSEQYF. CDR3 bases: TGCAGTGCTCCAACTAGCGGGAGGTCCGAGCAGTACTTC.

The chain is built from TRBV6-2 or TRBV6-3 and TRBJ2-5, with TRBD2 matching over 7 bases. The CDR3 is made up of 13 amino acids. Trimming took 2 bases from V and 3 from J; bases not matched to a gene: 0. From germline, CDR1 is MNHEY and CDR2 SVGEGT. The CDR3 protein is CASSYAGEETQYF. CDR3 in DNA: TGTGCCAGCAGTTACGCGGGGGAAGAGACCCAGTACTTC.

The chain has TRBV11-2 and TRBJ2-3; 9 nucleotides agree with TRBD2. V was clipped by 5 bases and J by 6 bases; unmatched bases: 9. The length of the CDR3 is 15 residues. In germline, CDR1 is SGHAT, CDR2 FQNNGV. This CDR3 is CASSDGGGASDTQYF. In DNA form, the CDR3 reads TGTGCCAGCAGCGATGGCGGGGGGGCCTCGGATACGCAGTATTTT.

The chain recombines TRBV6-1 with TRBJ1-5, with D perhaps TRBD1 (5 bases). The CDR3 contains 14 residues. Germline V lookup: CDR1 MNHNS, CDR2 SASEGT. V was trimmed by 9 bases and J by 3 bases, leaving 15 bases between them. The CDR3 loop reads CASSGRGFNQPQHF. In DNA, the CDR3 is TGTGCCAGTTCAGGGCGAGGATTCAATCAGCCCCAGCATTTT.

Written as DNA, the CDR3 is TGCAGCGTTCCAGGGTTTGATGAAAAACTGTTTTTT. This sequence encodes CSVPGFDEKLFF. The chain is built from TRBV29-1 and TRBJ1-4, with D possibly being TRBD1 (5 bases). Germline loops: CDR1 SQVTM, CDR2 ANQGSEA. V lost 5 bases and J 6 bases, leaving 10 bases between the germline ends. This CDR3 has 12 amino acids.

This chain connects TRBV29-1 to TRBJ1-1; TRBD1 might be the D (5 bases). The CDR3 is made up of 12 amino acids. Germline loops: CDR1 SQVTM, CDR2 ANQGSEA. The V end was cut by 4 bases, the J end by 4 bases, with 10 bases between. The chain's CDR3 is CSVGQGGTEAFF. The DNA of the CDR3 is TGCAGCGTTGGCCAGGGTGGCACTGAAGCTTTCTTT.

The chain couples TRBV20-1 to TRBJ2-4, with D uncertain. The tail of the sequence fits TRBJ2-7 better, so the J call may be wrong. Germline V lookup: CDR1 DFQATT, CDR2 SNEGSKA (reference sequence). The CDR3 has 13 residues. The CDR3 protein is CSAKKATAYEQYV. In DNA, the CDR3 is TGCAGTGCTAAAAAGGCCACGGCCTACGAGCAGTACGTC.

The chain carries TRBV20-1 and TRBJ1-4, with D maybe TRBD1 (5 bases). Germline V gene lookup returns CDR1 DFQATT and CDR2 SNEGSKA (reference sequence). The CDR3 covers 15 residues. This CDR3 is CRARQFGGVQEKLFF. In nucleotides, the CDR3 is TGCAGAGCACGACAGTTTGGGGGGGTGCAGGAAAAACTGTTTTTT.

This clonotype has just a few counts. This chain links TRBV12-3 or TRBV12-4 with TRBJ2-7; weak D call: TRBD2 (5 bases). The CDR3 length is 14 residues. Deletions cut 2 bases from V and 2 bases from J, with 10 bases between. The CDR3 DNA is TGTGCCAGCAGTTTATTTACGGGGACCTACGAGCAGTACTTC. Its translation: CASSLFTGTYEQYF.

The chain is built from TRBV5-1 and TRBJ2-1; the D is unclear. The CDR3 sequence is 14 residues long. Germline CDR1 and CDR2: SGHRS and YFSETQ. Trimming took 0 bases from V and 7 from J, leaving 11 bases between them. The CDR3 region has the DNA TGCGCCAGCAGCTTGGCCAAGCTCGCAAATGAGCAGTTCTTC. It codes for CASSLAKLANEQFF.

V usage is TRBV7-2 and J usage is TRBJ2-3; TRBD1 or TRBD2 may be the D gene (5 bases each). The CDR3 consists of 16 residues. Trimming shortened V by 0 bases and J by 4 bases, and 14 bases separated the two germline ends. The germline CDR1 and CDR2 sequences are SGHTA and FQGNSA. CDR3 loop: CASSLAAGTYPDTQYF. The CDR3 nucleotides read TGTGCCAGCAGCTTAGCCGCCGGGACGTACCCAGATACGCAGTATTTT.

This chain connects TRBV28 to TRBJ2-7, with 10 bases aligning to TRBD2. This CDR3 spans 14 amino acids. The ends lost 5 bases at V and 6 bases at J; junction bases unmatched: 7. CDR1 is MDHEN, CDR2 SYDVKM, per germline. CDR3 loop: CASSRTSGLSEQYF. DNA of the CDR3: TGTGCCAGCAGTCGGACTAGCGGTTTGAGCGAGCAGTACTTC.

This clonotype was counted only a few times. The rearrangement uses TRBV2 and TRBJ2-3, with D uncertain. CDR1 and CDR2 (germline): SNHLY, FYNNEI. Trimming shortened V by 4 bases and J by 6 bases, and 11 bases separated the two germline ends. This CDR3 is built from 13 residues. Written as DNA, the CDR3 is TGTGCCAGCAGTGGCCGCCCGACGGATACGCAGTATTTT. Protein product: CASSGRPTDTQYF.

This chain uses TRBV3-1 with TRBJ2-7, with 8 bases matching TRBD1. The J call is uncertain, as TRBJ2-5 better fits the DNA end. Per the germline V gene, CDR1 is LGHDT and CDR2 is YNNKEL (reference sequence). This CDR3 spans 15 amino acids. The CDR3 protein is CASSQTGARGETQYF. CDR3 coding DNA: TGTGCCAGCAGCCAGACAGGGGCGAGAGGCGAGACCCAGTACTTC.

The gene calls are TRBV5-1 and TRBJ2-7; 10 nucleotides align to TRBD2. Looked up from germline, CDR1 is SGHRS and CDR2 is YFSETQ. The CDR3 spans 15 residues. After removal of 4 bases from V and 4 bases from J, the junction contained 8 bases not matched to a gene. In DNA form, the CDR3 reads TGCGCCAGCAGCCGCCGACTAGCGGGTGAATACGAGCAGTACTTC. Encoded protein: CASSRRLAGEYEQYF.

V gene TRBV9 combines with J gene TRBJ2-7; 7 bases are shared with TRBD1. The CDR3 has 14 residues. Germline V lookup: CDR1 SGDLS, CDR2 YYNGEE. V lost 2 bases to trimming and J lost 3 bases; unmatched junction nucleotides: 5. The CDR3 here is CASSVDQGVYEQYF. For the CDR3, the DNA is TGTGCCAGCAGCGTTGATCAGGGGGTCTACGAGCAGTACTTC.

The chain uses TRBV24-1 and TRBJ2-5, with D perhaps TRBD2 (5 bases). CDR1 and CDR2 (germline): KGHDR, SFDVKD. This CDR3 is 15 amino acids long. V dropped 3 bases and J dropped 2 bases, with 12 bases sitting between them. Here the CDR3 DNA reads TGTGCCACCAGTGATACCGGGGTCCTTCAAGAGACCCAGTACTTC. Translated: CATSDTGVLQETQYF.

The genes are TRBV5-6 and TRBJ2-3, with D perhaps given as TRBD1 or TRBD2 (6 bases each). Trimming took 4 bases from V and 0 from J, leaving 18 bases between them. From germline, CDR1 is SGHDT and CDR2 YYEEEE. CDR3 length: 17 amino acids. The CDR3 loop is CASSGFPGGASTDTQYF. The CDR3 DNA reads TGTGCCAGCAGCGGCTTCCCCGGGGGCGCCAGCACAGATACGCAGTATTTT.

The CDR3 nucleotides read TGTGCCAGCAGTTTACCCTCGACAGAAAGAAAAATTCAGCCCCAGCATTTT. It yields the protein CASSLPSTERKIQPQHF. This chain links TRBV28 with TRBJ1-5; possibly TRBD1 for D (5 bases). The ends were cut back, 2 bases at V and 6 bases at J, with 20 bases in the middle. Germline CDR1 MDHEN, CDR2 SYDVKM. This CDR3 has 17 amino acids.

CDR3 in amino acids: CASSFALLTGASDEQYF. CDR3 nucleotide sequence: TGTGCCAGCAGCTTCGCGTTGTTAACAGGGGCGTCTGACGAGCAGTACTTC. The chain recombines TRBV7-2 with TRBJ2-5; 7 positions agree with TRBD1. The J call may be in error: the DNA end matches TRBJ2-7 better. Looked up from germline, CDR1 is SGHTA and CDR2 is FQGNSA. This CDR3 is 17 amino acids long.

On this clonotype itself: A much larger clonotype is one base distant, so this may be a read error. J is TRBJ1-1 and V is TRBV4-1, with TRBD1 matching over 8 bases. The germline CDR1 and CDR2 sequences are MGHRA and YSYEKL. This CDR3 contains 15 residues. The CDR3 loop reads CASGQEDRGSTEAFF. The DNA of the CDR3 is TGCGCCAGCGGCCAAGAAGACAGGGGAAGCACTGAAGCTTTCTTT.

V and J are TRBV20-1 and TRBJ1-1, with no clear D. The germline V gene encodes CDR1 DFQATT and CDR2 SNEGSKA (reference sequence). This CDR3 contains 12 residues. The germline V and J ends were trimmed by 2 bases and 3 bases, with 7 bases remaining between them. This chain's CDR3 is CSARFPHTEAFF. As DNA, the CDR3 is TGCAGTGCTAGATTCCCGCACACTGAAGCTTTCTTT.

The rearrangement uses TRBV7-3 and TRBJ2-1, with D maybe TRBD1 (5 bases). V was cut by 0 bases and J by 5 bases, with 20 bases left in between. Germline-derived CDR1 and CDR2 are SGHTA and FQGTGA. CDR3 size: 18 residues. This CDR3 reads CASSLTPVVQTANNEQFF. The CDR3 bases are TGTGCCAGCAGCTTAACGCCAGTTGTCCAGACAGCAAACAATGAGCAGTTCTTC.

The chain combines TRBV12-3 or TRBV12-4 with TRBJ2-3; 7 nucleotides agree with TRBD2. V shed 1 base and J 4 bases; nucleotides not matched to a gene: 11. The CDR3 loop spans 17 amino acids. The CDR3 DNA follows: TGTGCCAGCAGTTTAGATCCGGGACTAATTCTCGCAGATACGCAGTATTTT. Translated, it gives CASSLDPGLILADTQYF.

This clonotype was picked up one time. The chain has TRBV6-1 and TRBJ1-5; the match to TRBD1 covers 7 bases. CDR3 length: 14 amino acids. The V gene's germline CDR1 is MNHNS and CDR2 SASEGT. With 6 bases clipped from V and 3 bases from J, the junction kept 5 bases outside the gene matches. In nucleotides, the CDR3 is TGTGCCAGCAGGATGGACAGGCTCAATCAGCCCCAGCATTTT. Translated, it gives CASRMDRLNQPQHF.

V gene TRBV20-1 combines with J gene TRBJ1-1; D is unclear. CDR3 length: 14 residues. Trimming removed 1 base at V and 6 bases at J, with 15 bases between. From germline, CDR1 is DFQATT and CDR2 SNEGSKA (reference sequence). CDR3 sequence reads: CSARVSRGGSEAFF. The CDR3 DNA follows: TGCAGTGCTAGAGTGTCTAGAGGTGGGTCTGAAGCTTTCTTT.

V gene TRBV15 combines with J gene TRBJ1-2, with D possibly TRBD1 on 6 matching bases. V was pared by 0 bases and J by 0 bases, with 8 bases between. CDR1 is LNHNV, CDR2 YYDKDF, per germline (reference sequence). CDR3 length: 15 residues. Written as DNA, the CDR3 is TGTGCCACCAGCAGAGACAGGGGACCTAACTATGGCTACACCTTC. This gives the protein CATSRDRGPNYGYTF. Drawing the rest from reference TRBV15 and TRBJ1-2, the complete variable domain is DAMVIQNPRYQVTQFGKPVTLSCSQTLNHNVMYWYQQKSSQAPKLLFHYYDKDFNNEADTPDNFQSRRPNTSFCFLDIRSPGLGDTAMYLCATSRDRGPNYGYTFGSGTRLTVV.

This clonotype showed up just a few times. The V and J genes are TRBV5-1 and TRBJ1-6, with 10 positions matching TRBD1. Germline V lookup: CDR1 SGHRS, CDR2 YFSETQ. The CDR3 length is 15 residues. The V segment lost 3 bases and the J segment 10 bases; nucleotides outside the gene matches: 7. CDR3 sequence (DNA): TGCGCCAGCAGCTCTGACAGGGGGCTAGGATCACCCCTCCACTTT. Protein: CASSSDRGLGSPLHF. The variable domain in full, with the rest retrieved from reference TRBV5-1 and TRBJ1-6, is KAGVTQTPRYLIKTRGQQVTLSCSPISGHRSVSWYQQTPGQGLQFLFEYFSETQRNKGNFPGRFSGRQFSNSRSEMNVSTLELGDSALYLCASSSDRGLGSPLHFGNGTRLTVT.

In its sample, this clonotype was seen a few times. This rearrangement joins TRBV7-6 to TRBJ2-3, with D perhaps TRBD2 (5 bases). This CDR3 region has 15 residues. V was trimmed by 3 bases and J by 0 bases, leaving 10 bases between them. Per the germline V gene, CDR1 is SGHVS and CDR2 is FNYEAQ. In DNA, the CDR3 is TGTGCCAGCAGCTTGCGGGTTGCTAGCACAGATACGCAGTATTTT. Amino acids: CASSLRVASTDTQYF.

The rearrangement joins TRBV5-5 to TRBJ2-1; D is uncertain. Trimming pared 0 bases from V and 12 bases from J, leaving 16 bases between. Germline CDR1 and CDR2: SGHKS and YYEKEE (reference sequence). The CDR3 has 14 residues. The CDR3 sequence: CASSLVGQAPGQFF. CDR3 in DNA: TGTGCCAGCAGCTTGGTGGGTCAGGCCCCAGGGCAGTTCTTC.